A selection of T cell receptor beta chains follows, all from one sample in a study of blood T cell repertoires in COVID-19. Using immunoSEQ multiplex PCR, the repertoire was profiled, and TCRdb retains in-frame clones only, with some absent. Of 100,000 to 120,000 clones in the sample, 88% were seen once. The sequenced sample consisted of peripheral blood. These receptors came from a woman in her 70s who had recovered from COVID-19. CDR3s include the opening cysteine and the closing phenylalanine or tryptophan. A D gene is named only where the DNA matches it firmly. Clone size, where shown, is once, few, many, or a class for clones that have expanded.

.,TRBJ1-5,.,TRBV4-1,TGCGCCAGCAGCCAAGGACCGACAGATAGCAATCAGCCCCAGCATTTT,CASSQGPTDSNQPQHF
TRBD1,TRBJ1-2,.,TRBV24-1,TGTGCCACCAGTGACCCGTCGACAGGGGGCGCTTGGGGCTACACCTTC,CATSDPSTGGAWGYTF
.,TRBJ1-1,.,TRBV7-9,TGTGCCAGCAGCCTTGAGGGGGGGACTGAAGCTTTCTTT,CASSLEGGTEAFF
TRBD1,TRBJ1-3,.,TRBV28,TGTGCCAGCAGAGGGGGCAGTGGAAACACCATATATTTT,CASRGGSGNTIYF
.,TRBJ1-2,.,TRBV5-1,TGCGCCAGCAGCTTGGAATCTCCGAACTATGGCTACACCTTC,CASSLESPNYGYTF
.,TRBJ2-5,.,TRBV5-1,TGCGCCAGCAGCACACCGCAGGGGCGAGGAGGAGAGACCCAGTACTTC,CASSTPQGRGGETQYF
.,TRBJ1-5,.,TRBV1,TGCACCAGCAACCCGGGAGGGGGGTCCAATCAGCCCCAGCATTTT,CTSNPGGGSNQPQHF
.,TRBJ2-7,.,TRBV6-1,TGTGCCAGCAGTGACCCCCCCCAGGCCACCTACGAGCAGTACTTC,CASSDPPQATYEQYF
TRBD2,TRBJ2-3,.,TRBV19,TGTGCCAGTAGTCGGGGACTACAGAGAGCGAGCACAGATACGCAGTATTTT,CASSRGLQRASTDTQYF
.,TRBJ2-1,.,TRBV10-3,TGTGCCACCGGGGAAAGAGCGCGTGAGCAGTTCTTC,CATGERAREQFF
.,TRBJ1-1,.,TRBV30,TGTGCCTGGAGTGTAGGGGAGGCTTCTGAAGCTTTCTTT,CAWSVGEASEAFF
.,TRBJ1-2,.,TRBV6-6,TGTGCCAGCAGTTACTCGAGTAGTGGCTACACCTTC,CASSYSSSGYTF
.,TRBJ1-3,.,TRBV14,TGTGCCAGCGCTAACTCCAGGGGTTCTGGTGGAAACACCATATATTTT,CASANSRGSGGNTIYF
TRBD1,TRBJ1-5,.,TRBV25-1,TGTGCCAGCAGCGGACAGGGCAGTCAGCCCCAGCATTTT,CASSGQGSQPQHF
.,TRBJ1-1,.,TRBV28,TGTGCCAGCAGACTAACAGGCGTCCCCCGAGGTGTCACTGAAGCTTTCTTT,CASRLTGVPRGVTEAFF
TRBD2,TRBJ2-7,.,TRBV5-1,TGCGCCAGCAGCCCGAATCACATGGGGGGGGCCTACGAGCAGTACTTC,CASSPNHMGGAYEQYF
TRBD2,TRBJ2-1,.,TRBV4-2,TGTGCCAGCAGCCACCCCCGACTAGCCAATGAGCAGTTCTTC,CASSHPRLANEQFF
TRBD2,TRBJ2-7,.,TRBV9,TGTGCCAGCAGCGTAGGCCTAGCGGGAGTATACGAGCAGTACTTC,CASSVGLAGVYEQYF
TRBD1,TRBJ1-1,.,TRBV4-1,TGCGCCAGCGGACAGGGATTCACTGAAGCTTTCTTT,CASGQGFTEAFF
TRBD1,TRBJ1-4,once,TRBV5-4,TGTGCCAGCAGCCAGGACAGGGAGCGTGAAAAACTGTTTTTT,CASSQDREREKLFF
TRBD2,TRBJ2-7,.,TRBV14,TGTGCCAGCAGCCTGACTAGCGGGACTATGGAGCAGTACTTC,CASSLTSGTMEQYF
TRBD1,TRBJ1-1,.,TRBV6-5,TGTGCCAGCAGGAAACAGGGGGCGCACACTGAAGCTTTCTTT,CASRKQGAHTEAFF
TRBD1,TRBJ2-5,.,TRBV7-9,TGTGCCAGCAGCCTAGGGACAGGACGAGAGACCCAGTACTTC,CASSLGTGRETQYF
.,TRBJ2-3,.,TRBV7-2,TGTGCCAGCAGTAGACCGGGGGGCCGAGTTAGCGCAGATACGCAGTATTTT,CASSRPGGRVSADTQYF
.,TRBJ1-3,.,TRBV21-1,TGTGCCAGCAGCAATGAGACAGGGGGCGGAAACACCATATATTTT,CASSNETGGGNTIYF
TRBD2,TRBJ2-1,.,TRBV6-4,TGTGCCAGCAGTGCCCGGGGCGGGGGTTACAATGAGCAGTTCTTC,CASSARGGGYNEQFF
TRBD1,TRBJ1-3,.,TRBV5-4,TGTGCCAGCAGCTTGGGAGGGACAGGGGACCCCTCTGGAAACACCATATATTTT,CASSLGGTGDPSGNTIYF
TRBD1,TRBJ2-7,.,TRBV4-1,TGCGCCAGCAGCCAGGCGACAGGGTGGGGGGAGCAGTACTTC,CASSQATGWGEQYF
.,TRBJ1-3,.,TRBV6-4,TGTGCCAGCAGTGACGTTTACAGGGAAGGGACTGGAAACACCATATATTTT,CASSDVYREGTGNTIYF
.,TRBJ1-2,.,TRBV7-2,TGTGCCAGCAGCTCCCGGGATCCCGCTAACTATGGCTACACCTTC,CASSSRDPANYGYTF
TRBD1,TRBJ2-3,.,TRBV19,TGTGCCAGTAGGGGAGACAGGGATAACACAGATACGCAGTATTTT,CASRGDRDNTDTQYF
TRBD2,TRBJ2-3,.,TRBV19,TGTGCCAGTAGTACCACCGGGGGGGGGCTTACGCAGTATTTT,CASSTTGGGLTQYF
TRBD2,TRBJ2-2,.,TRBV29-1,TGCAGCGTTGCAAGGAGGGGACTAGCGGGAGTGGGGGCCGGGGAGCTGTTTTTT,CSVARRGLAGVGAGELFF
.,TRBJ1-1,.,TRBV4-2,TGTGCCAGCAGCCAACACACGAACACTGAAGCTTTCTTT,CASSQHTNTEAFF
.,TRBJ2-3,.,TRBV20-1,TGCAGTGCTAGAGACAAAGATACGCAGTATTTT,CSARDKDTQYF
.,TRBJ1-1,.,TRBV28,TGTGCCACCGAGACAGCCCCTACAGGGGCTTTCTTT,CATETAPTGAFF
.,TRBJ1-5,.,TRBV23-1,TGCGCCAGCAGTCAATCGGGGTTAAAGGCTGTGACAGGCGTAACCCATAGCAATCAGCCCCAGCATTTT,CASSQSGLKAVTGVTHSNQPQHF
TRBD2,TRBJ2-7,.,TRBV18,TGTGCCAGCTCACCAGTCCTAGCGGGCGCCTACGAGCAGTACTTC,CASSPVLAGAYEQYF
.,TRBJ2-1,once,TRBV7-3,TGTGCCAGCAGTCCCGACAGGAGCTCCTACAATGAGCAGTTCTTC,CASSPDRSSYNEQFF
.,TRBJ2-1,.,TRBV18,TGTGCCAGCTCACCACCGTCCCTTTACAATGAGCAGTTCTTC,CASSPPSLYNEQFF
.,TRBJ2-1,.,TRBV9,TGTGCCAGCAGCGTAGTAGAAAATGAGCAGTTCTTC,CASSVVENEQFF
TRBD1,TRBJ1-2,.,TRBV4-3,TGCGCCAGCAGCCAAAAGGGCAGGGGGCCTTATGGCTACACCTTC,CASSQKGRGPYGYTF
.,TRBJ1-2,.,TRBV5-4,TGTGCCAGCCAGGGGAAGTTTGGTGGCTACACCTTC,CASQGKFGGYTF
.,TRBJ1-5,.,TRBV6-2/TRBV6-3,TGTGCCAGCAGTAAACCCACAGGACAGCATAATCAGCCCCAGCATTTT,CASSKPTGQHNQPQHF
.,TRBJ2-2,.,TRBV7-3,TGTGCCAGCAGCCAACTCCCCTCCTCCGGGGAGCTGTTTTTT,CASSQLPSSGELFF
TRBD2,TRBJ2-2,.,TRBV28,TGTGCCAGCAGCCGGGGGGGCACGGACACCGGGGAGCTGTTTTTT,CASSRGGTDTGELFF
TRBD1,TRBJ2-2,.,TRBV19,TGTGCCAGCCAGGGACAGGGAAACACCGGGGAGCTGTTTTTT,CASQGQGNTGELFF
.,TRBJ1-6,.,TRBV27,TGTGCCAGCAGTACGCGAGGGAATTCACCCCTCCACTTT,CASSTRGNSPLHF
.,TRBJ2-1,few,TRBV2,TGTGCCACCTCCCCCGGGACTCTTTCCTACAATGAGCAGTTCTTC,CATSPGTLSYNEQFF
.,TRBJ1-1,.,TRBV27,TGTGCCAGCAGAGGCCAGGACAGAGACACTGAAGCTTTCTTT,CASRGQDRDTEAFF
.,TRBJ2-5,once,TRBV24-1,TGTGCCACCAGTGATTTCGGAGGAGAGACCCAGTACTTC,CATSDFGGETQYF
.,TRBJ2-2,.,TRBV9,TGTGCCAGCAGCGTAGAAGCGCGCGCGAACACCGGGGAGCTGTTTTTT,CASSVEARANTGELFF
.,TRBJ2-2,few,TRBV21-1,TGTGCCAGCAGCCGTAAACACGGGGAAAAGGACACCGGGGAGCTGTTTTTT,CASSRKHGEKDTGELFF
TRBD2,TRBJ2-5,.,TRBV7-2,TGTGCCAGCAGCTTAGTTGAGGGCGGGGGAAGTATGGGCGAGACCCAGTACTTC,CASSLVEGGGSMGETQYF
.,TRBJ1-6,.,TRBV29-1,TGCAGCGTCGGGAGCTCCTATAATTCACCCCTCCACTTT,CSVGSSYNSPLHF
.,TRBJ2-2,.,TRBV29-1,TGCAGCGTTGAAGACACTGGGGAGCTGTTTTTT,CSVEDTGELFF
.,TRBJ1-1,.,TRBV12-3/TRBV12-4,TGTGCCAGCAGTTTGGGCGGGATCTCTGAAGCTTTCTTT,CASSLGGISEAFF
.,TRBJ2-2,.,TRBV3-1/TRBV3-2,TGTGCCAGCAGCCGACCCCCCAAGTGGGGCCCCGGGGAGCTGTTTTTT,CASSRPPKWGPGELFF
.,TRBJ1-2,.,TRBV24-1,TGTGCCACCCAGGCGAAGGTGGACTATGGCTACACCTTC,CATQAKVDYGYTF